Listed here are 18 T cell receptor beta chains from one sample, sequenced in a study of T cells in localized non-small cell lung cancer. Sequenced by immunoSEQ multiplex PCR; TCRdb stores in-frame clones only, minus some. The top ten hold 3.5% to 5.5% of the sample, which has around 53,000 clones, about 78% seen once. Sequences were derived from PBMCs, sampled before any cancer treatment. Every receptor here comes from a woman aged 40-70 years with stage II lung adenocarcinoma.

The chain carries TRBV5-1 and TRBJ2-7; 8 bases fit TRBD1. The junction had 1 base not matched to a gene; V was cut back by 0 bases and J by 2 bases. From germline, CDR1 is SGHRS and CDR2 YFSETQ. The CDR3 spans 14 residues. This CDR3 reads CASSLAGQAYEQYF. Here the CDR3 DNA reads TGCGCCAGCAGCTTGGCGGGACAGGCCTACGAGCAGTACTTC.

The V call is TRBV30, the J call TRBJ2-1; no reliable D call. Germline values: CDR1 GTSNPN, CDR2 SVGIG (reference sequence). The CDR3 covers 13 residues. Trimming took 4 bases from V and 6 from J, leaving 13 bases between them. The CDR3 region has the DNA TGTGCCTGGACTGAACAGTTCGTCAATGAGCAGTTCTTC. Its translation: CAWTEQFVNEQFF.

The chain combines TRBV28 with TRBJ2-5; possible D gene TRBD1, 6 bases. Trimming removed 3 bases from V and 2 bases from J, with 13 bases in between. This CDR3 spans 15 amino acids. Germline CDR1 is MDHEN and CDR2 is SYDVKM. For the CDR3, the DNA is TGTGCCAGCAGTTTCCCTTGGACAGAACAAGAGACCCAGTACTTC. It specifies CASSFPWTEQETQYF.

At least ten counts were recorded for this clone. This chain uses TRBV5-4 with TRBJ1-1, with 10 bases that match TRBD1. The CDR3 totals 14 residues. The ends lost 2 bases at V and 10 bases at J; junction bases unmatched: 8. Germline V lookup: CDR1 SGHNT, CDR2 YYREEE (reference sequence). The CDR3 DNA follows: TGTGCCAGCAGCTTAGGGACAGGGGATGGTTCAGCTTTCTTT. Residues: CASSLGTGDGSAFF.

This chain connects TRBV11-2 to TRBJ1-1, with no clear D. Germline loops: CDR1 SGHAT, CDR2 FQNNGV. The CDR3 loop spans 13 amino acids. V was clipped by 3 bases and J by 1 base, with 6 bases between them. In DNA, the CDR3 is TGTGCCAGCAGCTTTGGGGAGAACACTGAAGCTTTCTTT. It is translated as CASSFGENTEAFF. The variable domain in full, completed from reference TRBV11-2 and TRBJ1-1, reads EAGVAQSPRYKIIEKRQSVAFWCNPISGHATLYWYQQILGQGPKLLIQFQNNGVVDDSQLPKDRFSAERLKGVDSTLKIQPAKLEDSAVYLCASSFGENTEAFFGQGTRLTVV.

The chain recombines TRBV6-6 with TRBJ1-6, with 7 bases fitting TRBD1. CDR3 size: 15 residues. Trimming at V came to 3 bases and at J to 9 bases, leaving 8 bases not matched to a gene. CDR1 and CDR2 (germline): MNHNY, SVGAGI (reference sequence). CDR3 sequence: CASSYEGARLSPLHF. DNA for the CDR3: TGTGCCAGCAGTTATGAGGGGGCGCGTCTTTCACCCCTCCACTTT.

The chain has TRBV5-1 and TRBJ1-1; D perhaps matches TRBD1 (5 bases). CDR1 SGHRS and CDR2 YFSETQ come from the germline V gene. With 0 bases removed from V and 6 bases from J, the gap between germline ends came to 15 bases. The CDR3 is 15 residues long. The chain's CDR3 is CASSLAVGGAAEAFF. The CDR3 coding sequence is TGCGCCAGCAGCTTGGCGGTAGGAGGGGCGGCTGAAGCTTTCTTT.

This clone was seen a single time. The chain is built from TRBV18 and TRBJ1-4, with TRBD1 matching over 8 bases. CDR1 is KGHSH, CDR2 LQKENI, per germline. This CDR3 region has 14 residues. The J segment lost 6 bases and the V segment lost 3 bases, leaving 3 bases of the junction unmatched. The CDR3 DNA reads TGTGCCAGCTCACCTGTACAGGGGGATGAAAAACTGTTTTTT. Protein product: CASSPVQGDEKLFF.

This chain uses TRBV7-2 with TRBJ2-7, with D tentatively TRBD1 (5 bases). There are 13 residues in the CDR3. Trimming stripped 3 bases from V and 2 bases from J, with 8 bases between. CDR1 SGHTA and CDR2 FQGNSA come from the germline V gene. CDR3 DNA: TGTGCCAGCAGCTTTGGACAAGCCTACGAGCAGTACTTC. This translates into CASSFGQAYEQYF.

V is TRBV7-9 and J is TRBJ2-3; TRBD2 matches 12 bases. From germline, CDR1 is SEHNR and CDR2 FQNEAQ (reference sequence). Germline trimming cut 6 bases from V and 6 bases from J; bases unmatched to any gene: 4. This CDR3 has 14 residues. The DNA of the CDR3 is TGTGCCAGCAGTTTGGGGACTAGCGGGGATACGCAGTATTTT. Translated: CASSLGTSGDTQYF. Drawing the rest from reference TRBV7-9 and TRBJ2-3, the complete variable domain is DTGVSQNPRHKITKRGQNVTFRCDPISEHNRLYWYRQTLGQGPEFLTYFQNEAQLEKSRLLSDRFSAERPKGSFSTLEIQRTEQGDSAMYLCASSLGTSGDTQYFGPGTRLTVL.

This rearrangement joins TRBV21-1 to TRBJ2-7; TRBD2 was called by the table and not checked on the DNA. TRBV21-1 is assigned pseudogene status. There are 15 residues in the CDR3. For the CDR3, the DNA is TGTGCCAGCAGGCCAAGCGGGGGGCACTCCTACGAGCAGTACTTC. Amino acids: CASRPSGGHSYEQYF.

This chain joins TRBV5-6 and TRBJ1-5; the match to TRBD1 covers 8 bases. CDR1 and CDR2 from the germline V gene are SGHDT and YYEEEE. V lost 2 bases and J lost 3; bases outside the gene matches: 10. This CDR3 contains 17 residues. For the CDR3, the DNA is TGTGCCAGCAGCTTCGATGAAGGACAGGGCCTCAATCAGCCCCAGCATTTT. This codes for CASSFDEGQGLNQPQHF.

This clone was counted a single time. V gene TRBV19 combines with J gene TRBJ1-1; D uncertain. Germline CDR1 LNHDA, CDR2 SQIVND (reference sequence). Trimming removed 0 bases at V and 4 bases at J, with 12 bases between. This CDR3 has 15 amino acids. CDR3 protein: CASSIDPDGFTEAFF. The CDR3 coding sequence is TGTGCCAGTAGTATAGATCCAGACGGCTTCACTGAAGCTTTCTTT.

The chain has TRBV7-2 and TRBJ1-1, with 7 bases identical to TRBD1. V lost 5 bases and J lost 3; bases outside the gene matches: 9. Germline CDR1 SGHTA, CDR2 FQGNSA. CDR3 length: 15 residues. CDR3 nucleotides: TGTGCCAGCAGCATACCCCAGGGGGTAGACACTGAAGCTTTCTTT. It is translated as CASSIPQGVDTEAFF.

This clone was counted only a few times. This chain uses TRBV15 with TRBJ2-3; tentative D call: TRBD2 (6 bases). Trimming removed 4 bases from V and 2 bases from J, with 10 bases in between. Germline CDR1 reads LNHNV; CDR2 reads YYDKDF (reference sequence). CDR3 size: 14 residues. The DNA for the CDR3 is TGTGCCACCAGCAAGGGACTTGACACAGATACGCAGTATTTT. It yields the protein CATSKGLDTDTQYF.

The rearrangement links TRBV7-3 to TRBJ2-1, with TRBD1 identical over 7 bases. V dropped 5 bases and J dropped 12; count of bases not matched to a gene: 7. In germline, CDR1 is SGHTA, CDR2 FQGTGA. This CDR3 is built from 12 residues. The CDR3 is CASSPSRDRQFF. The CDR3 nucleotides are TGTGCCAGCAGCCCGTCCCGGGACAGGCAGTTCTTC.

On this clone: The same CDR3 is also encoded by other DNA sequences in this sample. The chain uses TRBV6-1 and TRBJ1-1; D is undetermined. The germline V and J ends were trimmed by 6 bases and 0 bases, with 5 bases remaining between them. Germline V gene sequence: CDR1 MNHNS, CDR2 SASEGT. The CDR3 is made up of 12 amino acids. CDR3 amino acids: CASSFLNTEAFF. DNA for the CDR3: TGTGCCAGCAGCTTCTTGAACACTGAAGCTTTCTTT.

The CDR3: CASSSDWNNEQFF. The CDR3 nucleotides read TGTGCCAGCAGCTCGGACTGGAACAATGAGCAGTTCTTC. The chain uses TRBV16 and TRBJ2-1; tentative D call: TRBD2 (5 bases). From germline, CDR1 is KGHSY and CDR2 FQNENV. Deletions cut 5 bases from V and 5 bases from J, with 10 bases between. The CDR3 consists of 13 residues.